This T cell receptor beta chain was recorded in a study of identical twins. The CDR3 loop spans 15 amino acids. Trimming took 4 bases from V and 9 from J, leaving 20 bases between them. The germline gives CDR1 SSHAT, CDR2 FNYEAQ (reference sequence). This clonotype was picked up a small number of times. The authors used template switching to add a universal primer site and gave cDNA unique molecular identifiers. TCRdb redid the calling of the 5' RACE reads with MiXCR, one entry per CDR3 protein. In the table there are 510,000 or so distinct CDR3 sequences, roughly 15% of which are singletons. The same data also went into a second study, on yellow fever vaccine responses in identical twins.

The TCR comes from a woman aged 18-30 years in good health. The sample comprised CD4+ T cells sorted from blood. The rearrangement links TRBV7-7 to TRBJ2-3; a possible D gene is TRBD1 (6 bases). CDR3 in DNA: TGTGCCAGCAGCTCCCCCGGGGACACCAACATGACGCAGTATTTT. Protein product: CASSSPGDTNMTQYF. Supplemented by reference TRBV7-7 and TRBJ2-3, the full variable domain reads GAGVSQSPRYKVTKRGQDVTLRCDPISSHATLYWYQQALGQGPEFLTYFNYEAQPDKSGLPSDRFSAERPEGSISTLTIQRTEQRDSAMYRCASSSPGDTNMTQYFGPGTRLTVL.